The 5 T cell receptor beta chains reported below all come from one sample, sequenced in a study of cytomegalovirus exposure and HLA in healthy donors. The PCR ran on 60 Vbeta and 13 Jbeta primers. Only in-frame clones appear in the TCRdb table, and some are missing; sequencing was by immunoSEQ multiplex PCR. Of about 120,000 clones in the sample, more than 65% were seen once. The sequenced sample was PBMCs. The receptors here all came from a young man in good health and CMV-seropositive.

The chain recombines TRBV5-1 with TRBJ2-2, with TRBD2 matching 10 bases. The germline CDR1 and CDR2 sequences are SGHRS and YFSETQ. J lost 7 bases, V lost 3 bases, and 9 bases had no gene match. The CDR3 runs 16 residues. For the CDR3, the DNA is TGCGCCAGCAGCTCCTTCGAGCGGGAGGGCTACGGGGAGCTGTTTTTT. Translating it yields CASSSFEREGYGELFF.

The chain employs TRBV19 and TRBJ2-1; D gene ambiguous. The ends were cut back, 1 base at V and 2 bases at J, with 12 bases in the middle. CDR1 is LNHDA and CDR2 is SQIVND in the germline V gene (reference sequence). The CDR3 runs to 16 residues. CDR3 region: CASSIGGQRPYNEQFF. CDR3 bases: TGTGCCAGTAGTATAGGAGGCCAGCGCCCCTACAATGAGCAGTTCTTC.

The chain combines TRBV5-7 with TRBJ2-3, with a possible D match to TRBD2 (5 bases). TRBV5-7 is marked as an open reading frame, function uncertain. With 4 bases removed from V and 3 bases from J, the gap between germline ends came to 9 bases. The CDR3 runs 13 residues. The CDR3 protein is CASSLRGTDTQYF. Here the CDR3 DNA reads TGTGCCAGCAGCCTCCGAGGGACAGATACGCAGTATTTT.

The chain is built from TRBV30 and TRBJ1-2; 9 bases fit TRBD1. In germline, CDR1 is GTSNPN, CDR2 SVGIG (reference sequence). With 2 bases clipped from V and 8 bases from J, the junction kept 9 bases outside the gene matches. CDR3 length: 14 amino acids. The CDR3 protein is CAWSPGQGLLGYTF. CDR3 sequence (DNA): TGTGCCTGGAGTCCGGGACAGGGCCTCCTGGGCTACACCTTC.

The V gene is TRBV10-3, the J gene TRBJ1-3; 10 bases match TRBD1. The germline V gene has CDR1 ENHRY and CDR2 SYGVKD. Trimming at V came to 5 bases and at J to 4 bases, leaving 5 bases not matched to a gene. The CDR3 length is 15 residues. This chain's CDR3 is CAISKTGGDGNTIYF. The DNA for the CDR3 is TGTGCCATCAGTAAGACAGGGGGCGACGGAAACACCATATATTTT.